One T cell receptor beta chain is described in this entry. As yet, its antigen is unknown. This specimen comes from a study of T cell responses to AZD1222 COVID-19 vaccine. The study, taken as a whole, reports: Repertoire samples came only from after the peak T cell response. Across the whole spike, CD4 TCRs peaked at regions 160-218 and 743-854. Among those given AZD1222, only five or six were seropositive at baseline. Donors in the cohort were predominantly white British and more often female, and clonal diversity was possibly underestimated.

Germline lookup yields CDR1 KGHDR and CDR2 SFDVKD. Trimming took 4 bases from V and 2 from J, leaving 8 bases between them. The CDR3 is made up of 13 amino acids. TCRdb's table, derived via immunoSEQ multiplex PCR, lists solely in-frame clones and lacks some. The sample consists of about 180,000 clones, just under 90% of them appearing once. This sequence joins TRBV24-1 and TRBJ2-7, with a tentative D call TRBD1 (6 bases). Sequenced material: peripheral blood, taken 28 days after the second dose of the MenACWY control vaccine. This sequence was found in an adult who received the MenACWY meningococcal vaccine as a control. CDR3 residues: CATSDYRAYEQYF. Written as DNA, the CDR3 is TGTGCCACCAGTGACTACAGGGCCTACGAGCAGTACTTC.